Listed here are 25 T cell receptor beta chains from one sample, sequenced in a study of T cells in Graves' hyperthyroidism and ophthalmopathy. Amplified regions were TCR beta CDR3 sequences from RNA transcripts. The HTBI set primed first-round TCR CDR3 RT-PCR. TCRdb redid the calling of the multiplex PCR reads with MiXCR, one entry per CDR3 protein. This table holds about 600,000 distinct CDR3 sequences, roughly a sixth found once. The source material was blood. These receptor sequences come from a woman aged 35 to 49 with Graves' ophthalmopathy.

This clonotype was counted at least ten times. The chain joins TRBV6-1 to TRBJ2-5; a weak D match, TRBD2 (5 bases). CDR1 is MNHNS, CDR2 SASEGT, per germline. The V end was cut by 2 bases, the J end by 4 bases, with 8 bases between. The CDR3 loop spans 13 amino acids. In nucleotides, the CDR3 is TGTGCCAGCAGTGAAACGGGGTTAGAGACCCAGTACTTC. Its protein product is CASSETGLETQYF.

This clonotype was counted many times. The J gene is TRBJ1-1, the V gene TRBV7-9; D remains unclear. Germline CDR1 reads SEHNR; CDR2 reads FQNEAQ (reference sequence). This CDR3 region has 11 residues. The V gene lost 1 base and the J gene lost 8 bases, with 5 bases spanning the gap. The CDR3 protein is CASSLGREAFF. CDR3 DNA: TGTGCCAGCAGCTTAGGAAGGGAAGCTTTCTTT. The full variable domain, with the rest looked up from reference TRBV7-9 and TRBJ1-1, is DTGVSQNPRHKITKRGQNVTFRCDPISEHNRLYWYRQTLGQGPEFLTYFQNEAQLEKSRLLSDRFSAERPKGSFSTLEIQRTEQGDSAMYLCASSLGREAFFGQGTRLTVV.

This chain uses TRBV18 with TRBJ1-1, with D unclear. Looked up from germline, CDR1 is KGHSH and CDR2 is LQKENI. Trimming left V 0 bases short and J 1 base short, with 9 bases between. This CDR3 is 15 amino acids long. DNA for the CDR3: TGTGCCAGCTCACCACCGGCAGCGCCGAACACTGAAGCTTTCTTT. It yields the protein CASSPPAAPNTEAFF. Full variable domain (outside the CDR3, taken from reference TRBV18 and TRBJ1-1): NAGVMQNPRHLVRRRGQEARLRCSPMKGHSHVYWYRQLPEEGLKFMVYLQKENIIDESGMPKERFSAEFPKEGPSILRIQQVVRGDSAAYFCASSPPAAPNTEAFFGQGTRLTVV.

V and J are TRBV6-1 and TRBJ2-1; D may match TRBD1 or TRBD2 (6 bases each). Trimming cost V 3 bases and J 8 bases, with 17 bases left between them. Germline V gives CDR1 MNHNS, CDR2 SASEGT. The CDR3 loop spans 15 amino acids. The CDR3 is CASSDHGGNTDEQFF. In DNA form, the CDR3 reads TGTGCCAGCAGTGACCACGGGGGCAATACGGATGAGCAGTTCTTC.

This clonotype came up many times. The rearrangement joins TRBV30 to TRBJ1-1; D gene unclear. V was clipped by 0 bases and J by 0 bases, with 5 bases between them. Germline CDR1 reads GTSNPN; CDR2 reads SVGIG (reference sequence). The length of the CDR3 is 13 residues. The CDR3 nucleotides read TGTGCCTGGAGTGTAGAGATGAACACTGAAGCTTTCTTT. This codes for CAWSVEMNTEAFF.

This clonotype was counted ten times or more. The gene calls are TRBV28 and TRBJ1-5; D call uncertain. V was cut by 8 bases and J by 0 bases, with 17 bases left in between. CDR1 MDHEN and CDR2 SYDVKM come from the germline V gene. This CDR3 contains 16 residues. The DNA for the CDR3 is TGTGCCAGCCTGAATGGGGTACGGTATAGCAATCAGCCCCAGCATTTT. It translates to CASLNGVRYSNQPQHF.

This clonotype was found many times. The chain combines TRBV28 with TRBJ2-7, with 7 bases matching TRBD1. V gave up 6 bases and J gave up 7 bases; unmatched junction bases: 6. This CDR3 has 12 residues. Germline values: CDR1 MDHEN, CDR2 SYDVKM. CDR3 nucleotides: TGTGCCAGCAGCACGGGACAGAGAGAGCAGTACTTC. It specifies CASSTGQREQYF.

The table lists this clonotype with a few counts. The chain links TRBV7-9 to TRBJ2-1; 7 bases are shared with TRBD2. The CDR3 runs 16 residues. V gave up 5 bases and J gave up 5 bases; unmatched junction bases: 12. Germline V CDR1 and CDR2: SEHNR, FQNEAQ (reference sequence). The CDR3 region has the DNA TGTGCCAGCAGCACAAGATGGCTAGCGGATAACAATGAGCAGTTCTTC. Protein: CASSTRWLADNNEQFF.

This clonotype was detected a few times. The chain combines TRBV3-1 with TRBJ1-5; tentatively, D is TRBD1 (6 bases). Germline lookup yields CDR1 LGHDT and CDR2 YNNKEL (reference sequence). This CDR3 has 16 residues. Trimming removed 0 bases from V and 3 bases from J, with 12 bases in between. CDR3 nucleotides: TGTGCCAGCAGCCAAGATGGAGGGGGTTCCAATCAGCCCCAGCATTTT. It yields the protein CASSQDGGGSNQPQHF.

This clonotype was counted many times. This chain joins TRBV7-9 and TRBJ2-1; D gene uncertain. CDR1 and CDR2 from the germline V gene are SEHNR and FQNEAQ (reference sequence). This CDR3 is built from 13 residues. V lost 0 bases and J 10 bases, leaving 10 bases between the germline ends. Here the CDR3 DNA reads TGTGCCAGCAGCTTAGCGCTGACGGAGGAGCAGTTCTTC. The encoded protein is CASSLALTEEQFF.

Ten or more counts support this clonotype. The CDR3 DNA follows: TGTGCCAGCAGCTATACAGGGGGTCGTCAGCCCCAGCATTTT. As protein: CASSYTGGRQPQHF. The chain recombines TRBV12-3 or TRBV12-4 with TRBJ1-5; TRBD1 agrees at 8 bases. The CDR3 sequence is 14 residues long. J was trimmed by 6 bases and V by 6 bases; bases with no gene match: 7.

The chain joins TRBV10-2 to TRBJ2-7; TRBD1 aligns across 8 bases. The J segment lost 4 bases and the V segment lost 2 bases, leaving 4 bases of the junction unmatched. The length of the CDR3 is 14 residues. Germline V CDR1 and CDR2: WSHSY, SAAADI. This CDR3 reads CASSEVRGPYEQYF. For the CDR3, the DNA is TGCGCCAGCAGTGAGGTCAGGGGGCCTTACGAGCAGTACTTC.

This clonotype was seen more than once but under ten times. The chain joins TRBV7-9 to TRBJ2-5; perhaps D is TRBD1 or TRBD2 (7 bases each). Deletions cut 6 bases from V and 4 bases from J, with 18 bases between. CDR3 length: 15 residues. Per the germline V gene, CDR1 is SEHNR and CDR2 is FQNEAQ (reference sequence). The CDR3 bases are TGTGCCAGCAGTTCCCCAGGGGGGGTAGGAGAGACCCAGTACTTC. It translates to CASSSPGGVGETQYF.

This clonotype was found many times. The chain joins TRBV28 to TRBJ2-2; 11 bases match TRBD1. The CDR3 has 16 residues. J gave up 4 bases and V 6 bases, and 7 bases lay outside the gene matches. Per the germline V gene, CDR1 is MDHEN and CDR2 is SYDVKM. DNA for the CDR3: TGTGCCAGCAGGACCCCGGGACAGGGGGTCACCGGGGAGCTGTTTTTT. Its translation: CASRTPGQGVTGELFF.

This clonotype was detected ten times or more. The J gene is TRBJ2-3, the V gene TRBV2; possibly TRBD1 for D (5 bases). V was trimmed by 6 bases and J by 5 bases, leaving 12 bases between them. Germline CDR1 SNHLY, CDR2 FYNNEI. The CDR3 runs to 13 residues. The CDR3 DNA reads TGTGCCAGCAGCCCCGACAGATTAGATACGCAGTATTTT. Its protein is CASSPDRLDTQYF.

This chain connects TRBV15 to TRBJ2-2; D not resolved. The CDR3 is made up of 15 amino acids. Per the germline V gene, CDR1 is LNHNV and CDR2 is YYDKDF (reference sequence). V lost 1 base and J 2 bases, leaving 8 bases between the germline ends. This CDR3 is CATSRAMGNTGELFF. In nucleotides, the CDR3 is TGTGCCACCAGCAGAGCAATGGGTAACACCGGGGAGCTGTTTTTT. Full variable domain (remainder filled in from reference TRBV15 and TRBJ2-2): DAMVIQNPRYQVTQFGKPVTLSCSQTLNHNVMYWYQQKSSQAPKLLFHYYDKDFNNEADTPDNFQSRRPNTSFCFLDIRSPGLGDTAMYLCATSRAMGNTGELFFGEGSRLTVL.

J is TRBJ1-2 and V is TRBV7-9; D may be TRBD1 (5 bases). Trimming cost V 4 bases and J 3 bases, with 9 bases left between them. The CDR3 length is 13 residues. Germline V lookup: CDR1 SEHNR, CDR2 FQNEAQ (reference sequence). Here the CDR3 reads CASSWGGDYGYTF. In nucleotides, the CDR3 is TGTGCCAGCAGCTGGGGGGGGGACTATGGCTACACCTTC.

This clonotype was recorded many times. The rearrangement links TRBV11-2 to TRBJ2-7; TRBD1 agrees at 7 bases. Germline V gives CDR1 SGHAT, CDR2 FQNNGV. This CDR3 spans 15 amino acids. V shed 3 bases, J shed 2 bases, and the junction held 7 bases outside the gene matches. CDR3 loop: CASSFSTGMAYEQYF. In DNA form, the CDR3 reads TGTGCCAGCAGCTTTTCGACAGGGATGGCCTACGAGCAGTACTTC.

The genes are TRBV20-1 and TRBJ2-3; 13 bases fit TRBD2. The J segment lost 6 bases and the V segment lost 3 bases, leaving 9 bases of the junction unmatched. The germline V gene has CDR1 DFQATT and CDR2 SNEGSKA (reference sequence). This CDR3 has 16 residues. CDR3 coding DNA: TGCAGTGCTAGGGGGGGTACTAGCGGGGGGGCCGATACGCAGTATTTT. Its protein is CSARGGTSGGADTQYF.

This clonotype has just a few counts. The chain recombines TRBV29-1 with TRBJ2-7; 12 bases fit TRBD1. CDR1 and CDR2 (germline): SQVTM, ANQGSEA. This CDR3 comprises 17 residues. The V segment lost 2 bases and the J segment 0 bases; nucleotides outside the gene matches: 8. CDR3 DNA sequence: TGCAGCGTTGAAAGGGACAGGGGGCTACCGATCTCCTACGAGCAGTACTTC. Translated: CSVERDRGLPISYEQYF.

This clonotype was observed many times. The V and J genes are TRBV11-2 and TRBJ1-1; TRBD1 aligns across 7 bases. Germline-derived CDR1 and CDR2 are SGHAT and FQNNGV. CDR3 length: 14 residues. V was clipped by 5 bases and J by 9 bases; unmatched bases: 12. CDR3 coding DNA: TGTGCCAGCAGCCCAGGCTCGGACAGGTCTAAAGCTTTCTTT. It is translated as CASSPGSDRSKAFF.

The genes are TRBV2 and TRBJ2-1; D may be TRBD2 (7 bases). V shed 2 bases and J shed 3 bases, with 17 bases lying between them. Germline values: CDR1 SNHLY, CDR2 FYNNEI. The CDR3 spans 17 residues. Here the CDR3 reads CASSERGRGKDYNEQFF. CDR3 bases: TGTGCCAGCAGTGAACGGGGGCGGGGGAAGGACTACAATGAGCAGTTCTTC.

This clonotype was counted at least ten times. Written as DNA, the CDR3 is TGTGCCAGCAGTACCAACCGGGACAGGGAAGGCGAGCAGTACTTC. As protein: CASSTNRDREGEQYF. V gene TRBV28 combines with J gene TRBJ2-7; TRBD1 matches at 9 bases. The CDR3 loop spans 15 amino acids. After removal of 5 bases from V and 6 bases from J, the junction contained 11 bases not matched to a gene. CDR1 and CDR2 (germline): MDHEN, SYDVKM. Full variable domain (rest looked up from reference TRBV28 and TRBJ2-7): DVKVTQSSRYLVKRTGEKVFLECVQDMDHENMFWYRQDPGLGLRLIYFSYDVKMKEKGDIPEGYSVSREKKERFSLILESASTNQTSMYLCASSTNRDREGEQYFGPGTRLTVT.

In this sample, this clonotype turned up many times. The J gene is TRBJ2-1, the V gene TRBV13, with D hard to call. Germline CDR1 PRHDT, CDR2 FYEKMQ (reference sequence). This CDR3 is 14 amino acids long. V shed 5 bases and J shed 3 bases, with 11 bases lying between them. The CDR3 coding sequence is TGTGCCAGCAGCCTCCAGGTCGGCTACAATGAGCAGTTCTTC. This sequence encodes CASSLQVGYNEQFF.

Concerning this clonotype: Likely a read error: the CDR3 ends without its conserved phenylalanine or tryptophan. The V call is TRBV6-1, the J call TRBJ2-7, with D perhaps TRBD1 or TRBD2 (5 bases each). In germline, CDR1 is MNHNS, CDR2 SASEGT. V was pared by 6 bases and J by 3 bases, with 12 bases between. The CDR3 runs 13 residues. DNA of the CDR3: TGTGCCAGCAGGGCCGGGACCGACTACGAGCAGTACCTC. Translated: CASRAGTDYEQYL.